A selection of T cell receptor beta chains follows, all from one sample in a study of shared clonotypes between healthy human individuals. Sequenced by immunoSEQ multiplex PCR; TCRdb stores in-frame clones only, minus some. Seen here are roughly 2.6 million clones, roughly 92% observed once, and the top ten hold roughly 0.14%. The sample taken for sequencing was naive CD4+ T cells sorted from blood. Every receptor here comes from a man younger than 35 in good health. Each CDR3 is given with its conserved first and last residue. D genes are given only for firm matches. Not all rows give a size; the values are once, few, many and, for expanded clones, a class.

d_call: -
clone_size: -
v_call: TRBV13
j_call: TRBJ1-5
cdr3_aa: CASSLGFRDGQPQHF
cdr3_nt: TGTGCCAGCAGCTTAGGTTTTAGGGATGGTCAGCCCCAGCATTTT

d_call: TRBD2
clone_size: -
v_call: TRBV5-1
j_call: TRBJ2-1
cdr3_aa: CASSLSGGASNEQFF
cdr3_nt: TGCGCCAGCAGCTTGAGCGGGGGGGCCTCCAATGAGCAGTTCTTC

d_call: TRBD2
clone_size: -
v_call: TRBV30
j_call: TRBJ2-2
cdr3_aa: CAWSVPGGPGELFF
cdr3_nt: TGTGCCTGGAGTGTACCGGGGGGACCCGGGGAGCTGTTTTTT

d_call: -
clone_size: -
v_call: TRBV28
j_call: TRBJ1-5
cdr3_aa: CASIPGIGQPQHF
cdr3_nt: TGTGCCAGCATCCCGGGTATAGGTCAGCCCCAGCATTTT

d_call: TRBD2
clone_size: -
v_call: TRBV18
j_call: TRBJ2-7
cdr3_aa: CASSPPLPSGIHEQYF
cdr3_nt: TGTGCCAGCTCACCACCTTTGCCTAGCGGGATCCACGAGCAGTACTTC

d_call: -
clone_size: -
v_call: TRBV30
j_call: TRBJ2-7
cdr3_aa: CAWEISGLYEQYF
cdr3_nt: TGTGCCTGGGAGATAAGCGGACTATACGAGCAGTACTTC

d_call: TRBD1
clone_size: -
v_call: TRBV6-6
j_call: TRBJ1-4
cdr3_aa: CASRNRGPTNEKLFF
cdr3_nt: TGTGCCAGCCGAAACAGGGGGCCGACTAATGAAAAACTGTTTTTT

d_call: TRBD2
clone_size: -
v_call: TRBV5-1
j_call: TRBJ2-3
cdr3_aa: CASSLGQLRLAGGTDTQYF
cdr3_nt: TGCGCCAGCAGCTTGGGACAGCTTAGACTAGCGGGAGGAACAGATACGCAGTATTTT

d_call: -
clone_size: once
v_call: TRBV14
j_call: TRBJ1-1
cdr3_aa: CASTIIGPRMGPEAFF
cdr3_nt: TGTGCCAGCACCATAATCGGCCCTAGAATGGGGCCTGAAGCTTTCTTT

d_call: -
clone_size: -
v_call: TRBV30
j_call: TRBJ1-4
cdr3_aa: CAWSGGRDEKLFF
cdr3_nt: TGTGCCTGGTCGGGGGGGAGGGATGAAAAACTGTTTTTT

d_call: TRBD2
clone_size: -
v_call: TRBV6-5
j_call: TRBJ2-2
cdr3_aa: CASSSRLASGELFF
cdr3_nt: TGTGCCAGCAGTTCCCGACTAGCGTCCGGGGAGCTGTTTTTT